Presented here are 15 T cell receptor beta chains from one specimen sequenced in a study of cytomegalovirus exposure and HLA in healthy donors (dated by TCRdb to the late 2010s). Libraries came from the immunoSEQ multiplex PCR assay. For the multiplex PCR, a mixture combining 60 forward primers for TCR Vbeta segments and 13 reverse primers for TCR Jbeta segments was used. TCRdb stores this immuneACCESS table with in-frame sequences only. Part of the clones is absent; in the studies checked, under half of the shortfall reflects unresolved V genes, and no reason is known for the rest. This sample comprises 140,000 to 150,000 clones, around two thirds of them detected only once. The ten most abundant clones make up around 2% of the sample. Sample: PBMCs. Receptors were obtained from a male donor in good health and CMV-seronegative.

This clone occurred a few times. The V gene is TRBV2, the J gene TRBJ2-7, with 8 bases that match TRBD1. The ends lost 4 bases at V and 0 bases at J; junction bases unmatched: 5. The CDR3 contains 15 residues. Germline loops: CDR1 SNHLY, CDR2 FYNNEI. DNA of the CDR3: TGTGCCAGCAGTGGTCAGGACAGGGCCTCCTACGAGCAGTACTTC. Translating gives CASSGQDRASYEQYF.

This chain uses TRBV15 with TRBJ1-2; D gene uncertain. The CDR3 is made up of 14 amino acids. Germline V gene sequence: CDR1 LNHNV, CDR2 YYDKDF (reference sequence). The V end was cut by 0 bases, the J end by 4 bases, with 9 bases between. In nucleotides, the CDR3 is TGTGCCACCAGCAGAGATGGCAGCGCCTATGGCTACACCTTC. As protein: CATSRDGSAYGYTF.

The chain has TRBV30 and TRBJ1-1; D gene uncertain. Germline CDR1 GTSNPN, CDR2 SVGIG (reference sequence). The V end lost 8 bases, the J end lost 0 bases, and 13 bases lay between the germline ends. The CDR3 runs 13 residues. Written as DNA, the CDR3 is TGTGCCCTGGCGGCGGCTATGAACACTGAAGCTTTCTTT. It translates to CALAAAMNTEAFF. Variable domain in full (rest from reference TRBV30 and TRBJ1-1): SQTIHQWPATLVQPVGSPLSLECTVEGTSNPNLYWYRQAAGRGLQLLFYSVGIGQISSEVPQNLSASRPQDRQFILSSKKLLLSDSGFYLCALAAAMNTEAFFGQGTRLTVV.

The V and J genes are TRBV2 and TRBJ1-5; D is perhaps TRBD1 (5 bases). Trimming took off 6 bases at V and 2 bases at J, with 14 bases between the two ends. Per the germline V gene, CDR1 is SNHLY and CDR2 is FYNNEI. This CDR3 contains 15 residues. CDR3 amino acids: CASRFEVGGNQPQHF. DNA for the CDR3: TGTGCCAGCAGATTTGAGGTAGGGGGCAATCAGCCCCAGCATTTT.

The V gene is TRBV5-1, the J gene TRBJ2-3; D unresolved. Germline-derived CDR1 and CDR2 are SGHRS and YFSETQ. The CDR3 is 13 amino acids. Between the trimmed V and J ends, which lost 4 bases and 3 bases, there was a span of 9 bases. CDR3 loop: CASSELTTDTQYF. The CDR3 DNA is TGCGCCAGCAGCGAGCTTACTACAGATACGCAGTATTTT.

This clone was observed a few times. This chain connects TRBV6-4 to TRBJ1-5, with 7 bases lining up with TRBD1. The CDR3 consists of 16 residues. Germline assignment: CDR1 MRHNA and CDR2 SNTAGT. With V trimmed by 6 bases and J by 1 base, 9 bases remained unmatched. The CDR3 region is CASREQKGQSNQPQHF. The CDR3 DNA reads TGTGCCAGCAGGGAGCAAAAGGGACAGAGCAATCAGCCCCAGCATTTT.

The rearrangement uses TRBV7-2 and TRBJ1-2; the match to TRBD1 covers 8 bases. Germline CDR1 and CDR2: SGHTA and FQGNSA. The CDR3 runs to 16 residues. The trim removed 4 bases at V and 4 bases at J, leaving 11 bases unmatched. The CDR3 bases are TGTGCCAGCAGCTCTCCCGCCGCAGGGGGCGGCTATGGCTACACCTTC. Its protein is CASSSPAAGGGYGYTF.

The table lists this clone with a few counts. The chain combines TRBV28 with TRBJ1-6; D call uncertain. The CDR3 runs to 12 residues. The germline gives CDR1 MDHEN, CDR2 SYDVKM. Trimming removed 7 bases at V and 15 bases at J, with 16 bases between. CDR3 loop: CASTPGLQVLHF. In DNA form, the CDR3 reads TGTGCCAGCACACCCGGCCTGCAGGTCCTCCACTTT.

Worth noting for this clone: The identical CDR3 is also encoded by other nucleotide sequences in the sample. This chain joins TRBV4-3 and TRBJ1-1; a possible D gene is TRBD1 (5 bases). In germline, CDR1 is LGHNA, CDR2 YSLEER. The CDR3 runs to 15 residues. Trimming left V 0 bases short and J 0 bases short, with 8 bases between. The CDR3 sequence: CASSQDRGLNTEAFF. The CDR3 nucleotides read TGCGCCAGCAGCCAAGATAGGGGCTTGAACACTGAAGCTTTCTTT.

The V gene is TRBV5-1, the J gene TRBJ2-3; 7 nucleotides match TRBD1. Germline-derived CDR1 and CDR2 are SGHRS and YFSETQ. V trimming: 0 bases; J trimming: 6 bases; junction bases outside the gene matches: 4. The CDR3 sequence is 14 residues long. In DNA, the CDR3 is TGCGCCAGCAGCTTGGGACAGGGAGTGGATACGCAGTATTTT. Residues: CASSLGQGVDTQYF. Drawing the rest from reference TRBV5-1 and TRBJ2-3, the complete variable domain is KAGVTQTPRYLIKTRGQQVTLSCSPISGHRSVSWYQQTPGQGLQFLFEYFSETQRNKGNFPGRFSGRQFSNSRSEMNVSTLELGDSALYLCASSLGQGVDTQYFGPGTRLTVL.

A word on this clone: At one end, the junction sequence differs from germline, possibly due to a read error. The gene calls are TRBV7-7 and TRBJ1-2; tentatively, D is TRBD1 (5 bases). The germline V gene has CDR1 SSHAT and CDR2 FNYEAQ (reference sequence). This CDR3 comprises 17 residues. The DNA for the CDR3 is TGTGCTAGCAGCTTAGGGGTCGGAGGGATTTATAACTATGGCTACACCTTC. Its protein is CASSLGVGGIYNYGYTF. The variable domain in full, with the rest retrieved from reference TRBV7-7 and TRBJ1-2, is GAGVSQSPRYKVTKRGQDVTLRCDPISSHATLYWYQQALGQGPEFLTYFNYEAQPDKSGLPSDRFSAERPEGSISTLTIQRTEQRDSAMYRCASSLGVGGIYNYGYTFGSGTRLTVV.

This sequence joins TRBV29-1 and TRBJ2-2; TRBD1 agrees at 9 bases. This CDR3 contains 13 residues. V gave up 7 bases and J gave up 7 bases; unmatched junction bases: 7. Germline V gives CDR1 SQVTM, CDR2 ANQGSEA. The CDR3 DNA sequence: TGCAGCGCCCGGACAGGGGCGGACGGGGAGCTGTTTTTT. Amino acid sequence: CSARTGADGELFF.

This clone was seen a handful of times. V usage is TRBV5-4 and J usage is TRBJ2-7; 8 bases agree with TRBD1. Germline V gene lookup returns CDR1 SGHNT and CDR2 YYREEE (reference sequence). CDR3 length equals 13 residues. Trimming took 3 bases from V and 6 from J; bases not matched to a gene: 5. DNA for the CDR3: TGTGCCAGCAGCTCGAGACAGGGGCGCGAGCAGTACTTC. Amino acids: CASSSRQGREQYF.

V and J are TRBV5-1 and TRBJ2-7; TRBD1 agrees at 7 bases. Unmatched junction bases numbered 3, after V lost 0 bases and J lost 0 bases. CDR1 is SGHRS and CDR2 is YFSETQ in the germline V gene. The CDR3 length is 15 residues. Here the CDR3 reads CASSLGGTDSYEQYF. In DNA, the CDR3 is TGCGCCAGCAGCTTGGGAGGGACAGACTCCTACGAGCAGTACTTC.

The genes are TRBV10-3 and TRBJ1-1, with 7 positions matching TRBD1. The germline CDR1 and CDR2 sequences are ENHRY and SYGVKD. The CDR3 is 15 amino acids. V shed 10 bases, J shed 4 bases, and the junction held 15 bases outside the gene matches. The chain's CDR3 is CATHLGGRDGTEAFF. The CDR3 region has the DNA TGTGCCACTCATCTAGGGGGCAGGGATGGCACTGAAGCTTTCTTT.